Presented here are 13 T cell receptor beta chains from one specimen sequenced in a study of blood T cells in healthy people across ages. Together with a sample-barcoded 5' primer, a J-beta primer mix was included in a second PCR lasting roughly 6 to 12 cycles. TCRdb processed the 5' RACE reads anew with MiXCR; each CDR3 protein has one entry. Of about 570,000 distinct CDR3 sequences in the sample, about 25% are singletons; the top ten hold 18%. The sample consisted of blood. Source of these receptors: a woman in her 70s in good health.

The V gene is TRBV5-1, the J gene TRBJ1-4, with TRBD1 matching over 8 bases. Germline-derived CDR1 and CDR2 are SGHRS and YFSETQ. The CDR3 sequence is 15 residues long. After removal of 3 bases from V and 5 bases from J, the junction contained 6 bases not matched to a gene. The CDR3 protein is CASSSTGTGNEKLFF. DNA of the CDR3: TGCGCCAGCAGCTCTACTGGGACAGGCAATGAAAAACTGTTTTTT.

The rearrangement uses TRBV21-1 and TRBJ2-5; the table's D call of TRBD2 was not tested on the DNA. TRBJ2-7 matches the DNA end more closely, so the J call is doubtful. TRBV21-1 is noted as a pseudogene. CDR3 length equals 15 residues. The CDR3 region has the DNA TGTGCCAGCAGCAAACAGCGGGGGAGCTCCTACGAGCAGTACTTC. Amino acids: CASSKQRGSSYEQYF.

This clonotype appeared a single time. V usage is TRBV14 and J usage is TRBJ1-6, with D unresolved. The V and J ends lost 10 bases and 6 bases respectively, with 13 bases between them. The CDR3 contains 13 residues. Germline V gene data show CDR1 as SGHDN and CDR2 as FVKESK. The CDR3 sequence: CATGPQPNSPLHF. CDR3 nucleotides: TGTGCCACTGGGCCCCAACCTAATTCACCCCTCCACTTT.

This chain uses TRBV6-5 with TRBJ2-3, with D unclear. There are 12 residues in the CDR3. V lost 7 bases and J 8 bases, leaving 13 bases between the germline ends. From germline, CDR1 is MNHEY and CDR2 SVGAGI. Here the CDR3 DNA reads TGTGCCAGCACCGGCCCCGGAACTACGCAGTATTTT. Its protein product is CASTGPGTTQYF.

This clonotype turned up a few times. The chain is built from TRBV24-1 and TRBJ2-3; D remains ambiguous. Germline CDR1 reads KGHDR; CDR2 reads SFDVKD. V was trimmed by 2 bases and J by 3 bases, leaving 2 bases between them. The CDR3 runs 12 residues. The CDR3 nucleotides read TGTGCCACCAGTGATTCGACAGATACGCAGTATTTT. This sequence encodes CATSDSTDTQYF.

CDR3 nucleotide sequence: TGTGCCAGCAGTTACTCGGCGGGACTAGCGTTTACAGATACGCAGTATTTT. As protein: CASSYSAGLAFTDTQYF. This chain uses TRBV6-2 or TRBV6-3 with TRBJ2-3, with 10 bases lining up with TRBD2. Trimming removed 0 bases from V and 3 bases from J; junction bases left unmatched: 6. Germline assignment: CDR1 MNHEY and CDR2 SVGEGT. The CDR3 spans 17 residues.

The rearrangement links TRBV2 to TRBJ2-2; tentatively, D is TRBD1 or TRBD2 (6 bases each). Deletions cut 9 bases from V and 4 bases from J, with 9 bases between. This CDR3 is 12 amino acids long. Germline CDR1 SNHLY, CDR2 FYNNEI. The chain's CDR3 is CASGGRTGELFF. In nucleotides, the CDR3 is TGTGCCAGTGGGGGGCGCACCGGGGAGCTGTTTTTT.

The sample holds a few counts of this clonotype. The V call is TRBV6-5, the J call TRBJ2-5; D may be TRBD2 (6 bases). Germline CDR1 reads MNHEY; CDR2 reads SVGAGI. The CDR3 contains 15 residues. V was trimmed by 7 bases and J by 2 bases, leaving 17 bases between them. CDR3 DNA sequence: TGTGCCAGCACCGCCCTTCGGGGGAGGCAAGAGACCCAGTACTTC. Translating it yields CASTALRGRQETQYF.

This clonotype was detected a few times. This chain connects TRBV27 to TRBJ2-1; TRBD1 is a possible D gene (5 bases). There are 13 residues in the CDR3. Germline V gene sequence: CDR1 MNHEY, CDR2 SMNVEV (reference sequence). The ends were cut back, 10 bases at V and 9 bases at J, with 19 bases in the middle. CDR3 in DNA: TGTGCCATCAAACTCCTAGGGGAAAGTGAGCAGTTCTTC. Protein: CAIKLLGESEQFF.

This clonotype was picked up a small number of times. CDR3 protein: CASSYGTVGSYEQYF. The CDR3 DNA reads TGTGCCAGCAGCTACGGGACAGTAGGATCCTACGAGCAGTACTTC. The chain employs TRBV7-2 and TRBJ2-5, with 7 bases lining up with TRBD1. The tail of the sequence fits TRBJ2-7 better, so the J call may be wrong. The CDR3 runs 15 residues. Germline values: CDR1 SGHTA, CDR2 FQGNSA.

The V and J genes are TRBV6-2 or TRBV6-3 and TRBJ2-5; unclear D gene. This CDR3 has 14 amino acids. Trimming removed 7 bases from V and 3 bases from J, with 15 bases in between. The V gene's germline CDR1 is MNHEY and CDR2 SVGEGT. The CDR3 region is CASTSTRIKETQYF. CDR3 DNA sequence: TGTGCCAGCACCTCCACCCGGATTAAAGAGACCCAGTACTTC.

This clonotype came up many times. The chain joins TRBV7-2 to TRBJ2-7; 15 nucleotides line up with TRBD2. The germline V gene has CDR1 SGHTA and CDR2 FQGNSA. This CDR3 has 15 residues. The trim removed 7 bases at V and 2 bases at J, leaving 3 bases unmatched. CDR3 sequence: CASTRTSGGAYEQYF. The CDR3, as DNA: TGTGCCAGCACAAGGACTAGCGGGGGGGCCTACGAGCAGTACTTC.

The chain employs TRBV20-1 and TRBJ2-1; 12 positions agree with TRBD2. With 4 bases clipped from V and 7 bases from J, the junction kept 5 bases outside the gene matches. The CDR3 spans 14 residues. The germline gives CDR1 DFQATT, CDR2 SNEGSKA (reference sequence). The CDR3 region has the DNA TGCAGTGCTAAGCTAGCGGGAGGGCCGAATGAGCAGTTCTTC. The encoded protein is CSAKLAGGPNEQFF.